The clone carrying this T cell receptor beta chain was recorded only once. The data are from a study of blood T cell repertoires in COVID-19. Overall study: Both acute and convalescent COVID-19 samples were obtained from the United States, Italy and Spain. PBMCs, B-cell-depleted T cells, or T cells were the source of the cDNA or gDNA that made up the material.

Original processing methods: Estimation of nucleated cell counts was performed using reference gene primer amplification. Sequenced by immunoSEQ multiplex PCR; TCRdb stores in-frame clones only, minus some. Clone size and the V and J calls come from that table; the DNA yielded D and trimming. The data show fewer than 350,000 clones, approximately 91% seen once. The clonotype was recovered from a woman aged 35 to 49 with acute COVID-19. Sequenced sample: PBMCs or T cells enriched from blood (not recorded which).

The CDR3 DNA reads TGTGCCAGCAGTGAAATAGTGCCTAATTCACCCCTCCACTTT. It translates to CASSEIVPNSPLHF. This chain uses TRBV6-1 with TRBJ1-6, with D uncertain. This CDR3 spans 14 amino acids. The V gene lost 2 bases and the J gene lost 6 bases, with 8 bases spanning the gap. The germline CDR1 and CDR2 sequences are MNHNS and SASEGT.